This T cell receptor (beta chain) was sequenced for a study of read filtering for tumor transcriptome and immune sequencing. Study-level points and caveats: IR-seq and RNA-seq agreed better without single-read clonotypes. The CD138-negative fraction was mixed bone marrow immune cells, not pure T cells.

V lost 7 bases to trimming and J lost 9 bases, with 19 bases between them. The CDR3 has 15 amino acids. Germline CDR1 is MNHEY and CDR2 is SVGAGI. This clonotype was recorded at least ten times. Its target is unknown. The library was built from 400 ng RNA with molecular barcoded adaptors for alpha/delta and beta/gamma chains. TCRdb fed the reads into MiXCR, producing one record per CDR3 protein. In the table there are 40,000 or so distinct CDR3 sequences, around 15% of which are singletons. The sample comprised a population of CD138-negative cells sorted from bone marrow. The chain joins TRBV6-5 to TRBJ1-6; D is uncertain. This TCR derives from a donor aged 40 or over with multiple myeloma. CDR3 in DNA: TGTGCCAGCATTCGCAGATTCGGGGTTCCTTCACCCCTCCACTTT. This sequence encodes CASIRRFGVPSPLHF.